A selection of T cell receptor beta chains follows, all from one sample in a study of regulatory T cells in long-lasting Graves disease. A single record per CDR3 protein comes from TCRdb applying MiXCR to the multiplex PCR reads. The sample lists over 300,000 distinct CDR3 sequences; 15% to 20% were seen once. Specimen: peripheral blood mononuclear cells (PBMCs), collected when the disease was refractory, from a patient treated with antithyroid drugs. The receptor source for this set is a female donor with Graves disease. Each CDR3 is given with its conserved first and last residue. Each record gives: CDR3 protein, CDR3 DNA, CDR3 length, D gene, V gene, clone size, J gene. D genes are given only for firm matches. Size is stated for part of the rows, as once, few or many counts, or as a class when the clone is expanded.

cdr3_aa: CASRELNTGELFF
cdr3_nt: TGTGCCAGCAGGGAACTGAACACCGGGGAGCTGTTTTTT
cdr3_length: 13
d_call: -
v_call: TRBV9
clone_size: many
j_call: TRBJ2-2

cdr3_aa: CASSESGTSYGYTF
cdr3_nt: TGTGCCAGCAGCGAATCAGGGACGTCCTATGGCTACACCTTC
cdr3_length: 14
d_call: -
v_call: TRBV2
clone_size: few
j_call: TRBJ1-2

cdr3_aa: CASSSRQGPNTEAFF
cdr3_nt: TGTGCCAGCAGTTCCAGACAGGGGCCGAACACTGAAGCTTTCTTT
cdr3_length: 15
d_call: TRBD1
v_call: TRBV12-3/TRBV12-4
clone_size: many
j_call: TRBJ1-1

cdr3_aa: CASRQQGALMDGYTF
cdr3_nt: TGTGCCAGCAGACAACAGGGGGCGTTAATGGATGGCTACACCTTC
cdr3_length: 15
d_call: TRBD1
v_call: TRBV12-3/TRBV12-4
clone_size: -
j_call: TRBJ1-2

cdr3_aa: CASSLDPLAGELFF
cdr3_nt: TGTGCCAGCAGTCTCGACCCTCTGGCCGGGGAGCTGTTTTTT
cdr3_length: 14
d_call: -
v_call: TRBV6-1
clone_size: few
j_call: TRBJ2-2

cdr3_aa: CATSRERLSSYEQYF
cdr3_nt: TGTGCCACCAGCAGAGAGCGACTCAGCTCCTACGAGCAGTACTTC
cdr3_length: 15
d_call: -
v_call: TRBV15
clone_size: -
j_call: TRBJ2-7

cdr3_aa: CATGGGGYQPQHF
cdr3_nt: TGTGCCACCGGGGGAGGGGGCTATCAGCCCCAGCATTTT
cdr3_length: 13
d_call: TRBD1
v_call: TRBV6-1
clone_size: -
j_call: TRBJ1-5

cdr3_aa: CASSLDIGNEKLFF
cdr3_nt: TGTGCCAGCAGCTTAGACATCGGTAATGAAAAACTGTTTTTT
cdr3_length: 14
d_call: -
v_call: TRBV7-2
clone_size: -
j_call: TRBJ1-4

cdr3_aa: CASSLDHLRVLGSPLHF
cdr3_nt: TGTGCCAGCAGCTTAGATCATTTGAGGGTTTTAGGTTCACCCCTCCACTTT
cdr3_length: 17
d_call: -
v_call: TRBV11-2
clone_size: -
j_call: TRBJ1-6

cdr3_aa: CASRLASGSPLHF
cdr3_nt: TGTGCCAGCAGGTTGGCGTCAGGTTCACCCCTCCACTTT
cdr3_length: 13
d_call: -
v_call: TRBV6-1
clone_size: few
j_call: TRBJ1-6

cdr3_aa: CASSTGQGTGNTIYF
cdr3_nt: TGCGCCAGCAGTACCGGACAGGGCACTGGAAACACCATATATTTT
cdr3_length: 15
d_call: TRBD1
v_call: TRBV5-1
clone_size: -
j_call: TRBJ1-3